These T cell receptor beta chains were read from a single sample in a study of T-cell memory formation after mild COVID-19. TCRdb re-called the 5' RACE reads through MiXCR, storing one row per CDR3 protein. This sample has about 150,000 distinct CDR3 sequences, with about 14% found just once. Sequencing was carried out using PBMCs or a T cell subset sorted from them (not recorded which). The source is an adult woman who had mild COVID-19 (a few samples of this study predate the infection). Cell type and time point are not known. Both conserved end residues are part of each CDR3. The D gene is left open where the match is weak. Rows give clone size only sometimes, using once, few, many, or a class for an expanded clone.

J gene: TRBJ1-2; D gene: -; clone size: few; V gene: TRBV7-8; CDR3 DNA: TGTGCCAGCAGCTTGGGTCCGGGTCGGTATGGCTACACCTTC; CDR3 protein: CASSLGPGRYGYTF
J gene: TRBJ2-3; D gene: -; clone size: -; V gene: TRBV25-1; CDR3 DNA: TGTGCCAGCACATCAGGGGCTGGCACAGATACGCAGTATTTT; CDR3 protein: CASTSGAGTDTQYF
J gene: TRBJ1-1; D gene: -; clone size: few; V gene: TRBV30; CDR3 DNA: TGTGCCTGGAGTCACCGGGACACCGAAGCTTTCTTT; CDR3 protein: CAWSHRDTEAFF
J gene: TRBJ2-2; D gene: TRBD1; clone size: -; V gene: TRBV12-3/TRBV12-4; CDR3 DNA: TGTGCCAGCAGTCCACCGGGACAGCAGACCACCGGGGAGCTGTTTTTT; CDR3 protein: CASSPPGQQTTGELFF
J gene: TRBJ2-7; D gene: -; clone size: few; V gene: TRBV27; CDR3 DNA: TGTGCCAGCAGTTTATCCTTCCGGGGCTACGAGCAGTACTTC; CDR3 protein: CASSLSFRGYEQYF
J gene: TRBJ2-3; D gene: TRBD2; clone size: many; V gene: TRBV20-1; CDR3 DNA: TGCAGTGCTAGAGGTGGACTAGCGGCGGTCTCGGATACGCAGTATTTT; CDR3 protein: CSARGGLAAVSDTQYF
J gene: TRBJ2-7; D gene: TRBD1; clone size: few; V gene: TRBV20-1; CDR3 DNA: TGCAGTGCTAGAGTTATCGGGACAGGGGCTTTCGAGCAGTACTTC; CDR3 protein: CSARVIGTGAFEQYF
J gene: TRBJ2-7; D gene: -; clone size: -; V gene: TRBV29-1; CDR3 DNA: TGCAGCGTTCGGGACCAGGATTACGAGCAGTACTTC; CDR3 protein: CSVRDQDYEQYF
J gene: TRBJ2-4; D gene: TRBD2; clone size: -; V gene: TRBV4-1; CDR3 DNA: TGCGCCAGCAGCCAATTAACCGGGACTAGATGGCGGTACTTC; CDR3 protein: CASSQLTGTRWRYF
J gene: TRBJ2-7; D gene: TRBD1; clone size: few; V gene: TRBV7-9; CDR3 DNA: TGTGCCAGCAGCTTAACCGGGACAGGGATCAACGAGCAGTACTTC; CDR3 protein: CASSLTGTGINEQYF
J gene: TRBJ2-1; D gene: TRBD1; clone size: -; V gene: TRBV5-1; CDR3 DNA: TGCGACAGCAGCTCCGGAGGGACAGGGGCATACAATGAGCAGTTCTTC; CDR3 protein: CDSSSGGTGAYNEQFF
J gene: TRBJ2-7; D gene: TRBD2; clone size: few; V gene: TRBV5-1; CDR3 DNA: TGCGCCAGCAGCCCTACTAGCGGGGACTCCTACGAGCAGTACTTC; CDR3 protein: CASSPTSGDSYEQYF
J gene: TRBJ1-5; D gene: -; clone size: few; V gene: TRBV5-6; CDR3 DNA: TGTGCCAGCAGCTTGGGACAGCTAAAAAATCAGCCCCAGCATTTT; CDR3 protein: CASSLGQLKNQPQHF
J gene: TRBJ2-7; D gene: -; clone size: -; V gene: TRBV6-2/TRBV6-3; CDR3 DNA: TGTGCCAGCAGTTACGGTGAGGGAACCTACGAGCAGTACTTC; CDR3 protein: CASSYGEGTYEQYF
J gene: TRBJ2-7; D gene: TRBD2; clone size: few; V gene: TRBV29-1; CDR3 DNA: TGCAGCGTGGGGACTAGCGGGAGAACGCCTTACGAGCAGTACTTC; CDR3 protein: CSVGTSGRTPYEQYF
J gene: TRBJ2-1; D gene: -; clone size: few; V gene: TRBV5-6; CDR3 DNA: TGTGCCAGCAGCTTACAGGGAGGGCCCAATGAGCAGTTCTTC; CDR3 protein: CASSLQGGPNEQFF
J gene: TRBJ2-3; D gene: -; clone size: -; V gene: TRBV29-1; CDR3 DNA: TGCAGCGTTGATACCACTTCAGATACGCAGTATTTT; CDR3 protein: CSVDTTSDTQYF
J gene: TRBJ2-1; D gene: TRBD2; clone size: -; V gene: TRBV6-2/TRBV6-3; CDR3 DNA: TGTGCCAGCAGTTACGGAAGCGGGAGGTCCTACAATGAGCAGTTCTTC; CDR3 protein: CASSYGSGRSYNEQFF
J gene: TRBJ2-7; D gene: TRBD2; clone size: -; V gene: TRBV12-3/TRBV12-4; CDR3 DNA: TGTGCCAGCAGTTTGGTAGCGGGAGGGCCCTACGAGCAGTACTTC; CDR3 protein: CASSLVAGGPYEQYF
J gene: TRBJ2-4; D gene: -; clone size: -; V gene: TRBV2; CDR3 DNA: TGTGCCAGCAGTGAACCCCCCACAAGATGGAACATTCAGTACTTC; CDR3 protein: CASSEPPTRWNIQYF
J gene: TRBJ2-3; D gene: TRBD2; clone size: -; V gene: TRBV11-2; CDR3 DNA: TGTGCCAGCAGCTTCACTAGCGGGGGGGGCACAGATACGCAGTATTTT; CDR3 protein: CASSFTSGGGTDTQYF
J gene: TRBJ2-7; D gene: -; clone size: -; V gene: TRBV7-9; CDR3 DNA: TGTGCCAGCAGCTTAGGGACTAACGAGCAGTACTTC; CDR3 protein: CASSLGTNEQYF
J gene: TRBJ2-2; D gene: TRBD1; clone size: -; V gene: TRBV20-1; CDR3 DNA: TGCAGTGCGGGGACAGCTGCGAACACCGGGGAGCTGTTTTTT; CDR3 protein: CSAGTAANTGELFF
J gene: TRBJ2-1; D gene: TRBD2; clone size: -; V gene: TRBV11-2; CDR3 DNA: TGTGCCAGCAGATCCATTAGCGGGGGGGCCGGTAATGAGCAGTTCTTC; CDR3 protein: CASRSISGGAGNEQFF
J gene: TRBJ2-7; D gene: TRBD2; clone size: few; V gene: TRBV19; CDR3 DNA: TGTGCCAGTAGGACTAGCGAGTCCTACGAGCAGTACTTC; CDR3 protein: CASRTSESYEQYF
J gene: TRBJ2-2; D gene: -; clone size: -; V gene: TRBV4-1; CDR3 DNA: TGCGCCAGCAGTTCGGGACCAAGCACCGGGGAGCTGTTTTTT; CDR3 protein: CASSSGPSTGELFF
J gene: TRBJ2-7; D gene: -; clone size: -; V gene: TRBV12-3/TRBV12-4; CDR3 DNA: TGTGCCAGCAGTTTACTGCAGGGCGGAGGGTACGAGCAGTACTTC; CDR3 protein: CASSLLQGGGYEQYF
J gene: TRBJ1-6; D gene: TRBD1; clone size: few; V gene: TRBV7-9; CDR3 DNA: TGTGCCAGCAGCTTAGTACAGGGGAATTCACCCCTCCACTTT; CDR3 protein: CASSLVQGNSPLHF
J gene: TRBJ2-2; D gene: TRBD2; clone size: -; V gene: TRBV7-6; CDR3 DNA: TGTGCCAGCAGCTTCTATAGCGGGTACACCGGGGAGCTGTTTTTT; CDR3 protein: CASSFYSGYTGELFF
J gene: TRBJ2-1; D gene: TRBD2; clone size: -; V gene: TRBV15; CDR3 DNA: TGTGCCACCAGCAGAGGGACTAGCGGGAGAATAAATGAGCAGTTCTTC; CDR3 protein: CATSRGTSGRINEQFF
J gene: TRBJ2-7; D gene: -; clone size: many; V gene: TRBV19; CDR3 DNA: TGTGCCAGTAGTATAGGCCTAACGGGAGAGCAGTACTTC; CDR3 protein: CASSIGLTGEQYF
J gene: TRBJ2-1; D gene: TRBD2; clone size: -; V gene: TRBV2; CDR3 DNA: TGTGCCAGCAGTATGGGACTAGCCAACGGTGAGCAGTTCTTC; CDR3 protein: CASSMGLANGEQFF
J gene: TRBJ2-4; D gene: -; clone size: few; V gene: TRBV5-6; CDR3 DNA: TGTGCCAGCAGCTTGAATGGAGGCGACCAGCATTACTTC; CDR3 protein: CASSLNGGDQHYF
J gene: TRBJ2-1; D gene: -; clone size: few; V gene: TRBV3-1; CDR3 DNA: TGTGCCAGCAGCCAGGTCCCCGGCGTTGAGCAGTTCTTC; CDR3 protein: CASSQVPGVEQFF
J gene: TRBJ2-2; D gene: -; clone size: -; V gene: TRBV6-5; CDR3 DNA: TGTGCCAGCAGTTACCAGCAGGGGCCCGGGGAGCTGTTTTTT; CDR3 protein: CASSYQQGPGELFF
J gene: TRBJ1-5; D gene: -; clone size: -; V gene: TRBV6-5; CDR3 DNA: TGTGCCAGCAGGTCCGGTGTCCATCAGCCCCAGCATTTT; CDR3 protein: CASRSGVHQPQHF
J gene: TRBJ2-3; D gene: TRBD1; clone size: few; V gene: TRBV24-1; CDR3 DNA: TGTGCCACCAGTGATCCTGGGACAGGCTTGGATACGCAGTATTTT; CDR3 protein: CATSDPGTGLDTQYF
J gene: TRBJ2-1; D gene: -; clone size: many; V gene: TRBV20-1; CDR3 DNA: TGCAGTGCGAGGACGGATTCCTACAATGAGCAGTTCTTC; CDR3 protein: CSARTDSYNEQFF
J gene: TRBJ1-4; D gene: TRBD1; clone size: few; V gene: TRBV14; CDR3 DNA: TGTGCCAGCAGCCAAATCGGGACAGGGGATGAAAAACTGTTTTTT; CDR3 protein: CASSQIGTGDEKLFF
J gene: TRBJ2-3; D gene: TRBD1; clone size: few; V gene: TRBV7-2; CDR3 DNA: TGTGCCAGCAGCTCGACAGGGTCAGATACGCAGTATTTT; CDR3 protein: CASSSTGSDTQYF
J gene: TRBJ1-5; D gene: -; clone size: few; V gene: TRBV2; CDR3 DNA: TGTGCCAGCAGACTTTCAGGGCAGCCCCAGCATTTT; CDR3 protein: CASRLSGQPQHF
J gene: TRBJ2-1; D gene: TRBD2; clone size: -; V gene: TRBV20-1; CDR3 DNA: TGCAGTGCTAGAGATTTCTTAAGCGGGAGGGCCTCCGATGAGCAGTTCTTC; CDR3 protein: CSARDFLSGRASDEQFF
J gene: TRBJ2-7; D gene: TRBD2; clone size: -; V gene: TRBV24-1; CDR3 DNA: TGTGCCACCAGTACGGGGGGGTACGAGCAGTACTTC; CDR3 protein: CATSTGGYEQYF
J gene: TRBJ1-4; D gene: -; clone size: -; V gene: TRBV5-1; CDR3 DNA: TGCGCCAGCAGCGAGGGACATAGGAATGAAAAACTGTTTTTT; CDR3 protein: CASSEGHRNEKLFF
J gene: TRBJ1-5; D gene: -; clone size: few; V gene: TRBV12-3/TRBV12-4; CDR3 DNA: TGTGCCAGCATCCCTGGAGTTAGAAGCAATCAGCCCCAGCATTTT; CDR3 protein: CASIPGVRSNQPQHF
J gene: TRBJ2-2; D gene: TRBD2; clone size: many; V gene: TRBV4-3; CDR3 DNA: TGCGCCAGCAGCCAAGCCAGACTAGCGGAGAACACCGGGGAGCTGTTTTTT; CDR3 protein: CASSQARLAENTGELFF
J gene: TRBJ2-5; D gene: TRBD2; clone size: many; V gene: TRBV5-4; CDR3 DNA: TGTGCCAGCAGCCAGGGACTAGCGAATCAAGAGACCCAGTACTTC; CDR3 protein: CASSQGLANQETQYF
J gene: TRBJ2-7; D gene: TRBD2; clone size: few; V gene: TRBV27; CDR3 DNA: TGTGCCAGCAGTTTAGCGGGAGGACCCTTTTACGAGCAGTACTTC; CDR3 protein: CASSLAGGPFYEQYF
J gene: TRBJ2-5; D gene: -; clone size: -; V gene: TRBV6-6; CDR3 DNA: TGTGCCAGCAGCTCTGGGGTGCGCGAGACCCAGTACTTC; CDR3 protein: CASSSGVRETQYF
J gene: TRBJ2-7; D gene: -; clone size: few; V gene: TRBV7-9; CDR3 DNA: TGTGCCAGCAGCTCGGAGTCGGGGCAGTACTTC; CDR3 protein: CASSSESGQYF
J gene: TRBJ2-7; D gene: -; clone size: few; V gene: TRBV7-6; CDR3 DNA: TGTGCCAGCAGCTTAGAGGGACACTACGAGCAGTACTTC; CDR3 protein: CASSLEGHYEQYF
J gene: TRBJ1-1; D gene: -; clone size: -; V gene: TRBV3-1; CDR3 DNA: TGTGCCAGCAGCCAAGAAGAAGGAAAAGGGGTCGACACTGAAGCTTTCTTT; CDR3 protein: CASSQEEGKGVDTEAFF
J gene: TRBJ2-1; D gene: TRBD2; clone size: -; V gene: TRBV7-9; CDR3 DNA: TGTGCCAGCAGCCCGCAGGAGCGGGGTCCCTACAATGAGCAGTTCTTC; CDR3 protein: CASSPQERGPYNEQFF
J gene: TRBJ1-1; D gene: -; clone size: -; V gene: TRBV5-1; CDR3 DNA: TGCGCCAGCAGCTTGGAAGGGCGGACTGAAGCTTTCTTT; CDR3 protein: CASSLEGRTEAFF
J gene: TRBJ2-1; D gene: -; clone size: -; V gene: TRBV11-1; CDR3 DNA: TGTGCCACTGAGGAGGACGGCTCCTACAATGAGCAGTTCTTC; CDR3 protein: CATEEDGSYNEQFF
J gene: TRBJ2-3; D gene: TRBD2; clone size: -; V gene: TRBV27; CDR3 DNA: TGTGCCAGCAGAATAGGGGGACTAGTCACAGATACGCAGTATTTT; CDR3 protein: CASRIGGLVTDTQYF
J gene: TRBJ2-2; D gene: TRBD1; clone size: few; V gene: TRBV7-8; CDR3 DNA: TGTGCCAGCAGCGGTGGACAGGGGCCCTTTCTCGCGAACACCGGGGAGCTGTTTTTT; CDR3 protein: CASSGGQGPFLANTGELFF
J gene: TRBJ2-1; D gene: -; clone size: -; V gene: TRBV6-5; CDR3 DNA: TGTGCCAGCAGTTACGTGGGAACCTACAATGAGCAGTTCTTC; CDR3 protein: CASSYVGTYNEQFF
J gene: TRBJ1-6; D gene: -; clone size: -; V gene: TRBV19; CDR3 DNA: TGTGCCAGTAGTATGTATGACAGTCGAAATTCACCCCTCCACTTT; CDR3 protein: CASSMYDSRNSPLHF